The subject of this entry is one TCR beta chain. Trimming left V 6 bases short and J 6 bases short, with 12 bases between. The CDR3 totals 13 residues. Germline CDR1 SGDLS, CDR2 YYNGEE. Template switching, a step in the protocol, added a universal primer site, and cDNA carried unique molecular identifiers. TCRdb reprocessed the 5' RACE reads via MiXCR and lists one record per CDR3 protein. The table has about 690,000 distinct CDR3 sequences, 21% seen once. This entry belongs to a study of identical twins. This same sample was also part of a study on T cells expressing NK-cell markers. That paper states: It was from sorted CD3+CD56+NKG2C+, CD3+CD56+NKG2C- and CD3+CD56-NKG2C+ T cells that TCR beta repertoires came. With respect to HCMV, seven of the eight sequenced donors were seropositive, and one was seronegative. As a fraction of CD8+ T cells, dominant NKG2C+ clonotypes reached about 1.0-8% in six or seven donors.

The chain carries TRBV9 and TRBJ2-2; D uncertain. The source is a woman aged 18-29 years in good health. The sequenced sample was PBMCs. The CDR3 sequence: CASKESAAGELFF. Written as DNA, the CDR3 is TGTGCCAGCAAGGAAAGCGCAGCCGGGGAGCTGTTTTTT.